The rows below give T cell receptor beta chains drawn from one sample of a study of T cell repertoires in cytomegalovirus infection. MiXCR, run by TCRdb on the reads, gives a single entry per CDR3 protein. The sample comprises 800,000 to 950,000 distinct CDR3 sequences, over 25% of which are singletons, and around 11% rests with the top ten. What these receptors recognize is not known. The sample in question was cultured CD8+ T cells from PBMCs, obtained from culture after CMV antigen stimulation. These receptor sequences come from a human donor in good health (CMV status not recorded). Some clones in this sample may be carry-over from other donors' samples. Each CDR3 is given with its conserved first and last residue. D genes are given only for firm matches. Not all rows give a size; the values are once, few, many and, for expanded clones, a class.

abundance | j_gene | d_gene | v_gene | CDR3aa | CDR3nt
- | TRBJ2-5 | - | TRBV7-8 | CASSIRARGGPILNQETQYF | TGTGCCAGCAGCATACGGGCCAGGGGGGGCCCTATACTAAACCAAGAGACCCAGTACTTC
few | TRBJ2-3 | - | TRBV4-1 | CASSQERLASTDTQYF | TGCGCCAGCAGCCAAGAAAGGCTAGCTAGCACAGATACGCAGTATTTT
few | TRBJ1-2 | - | TRBV7-9 | CASSPPGTRPFFGGYTF | TGTGCCAGCAGCCCTCCCGGTACCAGGCCCTTTTTCGGTGGCTACACCTTC
- | TRBJ2-1 | - | TRBV6-1 | CASSDRGRHEQFF | TGTGCCAGCAGTGACAGGGGTAGGCATGAGCAGTTCTTC
- | TRBJ1-2 | - | TRBV20-1 | CSAPSFGDQDGYTF | TGCAGTGCCCCCTCGTTCGGGGACCAGGATGGCTACACCTTC
- | TRBJ2-2 | - | TRBV10-3 | CATKTTRDSRGTGELFF | TGTGCCACGAAGACCACCCGGGACTCTAGAGGCACCGGGGAGCTGTTTTTT
- | TRBJ2-7 | - | TRBV7-6 | CASSLPAYCDEQYF | TGTGCCAGCAGCTTACCCGCGTATTGCGACGAGCAGTACTTC
- | TRBJ2-4 | TRBD1 | TRBV6-5 | CASSYGTGMAKNIQYF | TGTGCCAGCAGTTACGGGACAGGGATGGCCAAAAACATTCAGTACTTC
few | TRBJ1-4 | TRBD1 | TRBV7-8 | CASSLHRQGRRNEKLFF | TGTGCCAGCAGCTTACATCGACAGGGAAGGAGGAATGAAAAACTGTTTTTT
- | TRBJ2-2 | - | TRBV7-9 | CASSFRRAIAGELFF | TGTGCCAGCAGTTTCCGCCGGGCCATCGCCGGGGAGCTGTTTTTT
- | TRBJ2-1 | - | TRBV7-9 | CASSERRGASDEQFF | TGTGCCAGCAGCGAGCGTAGGGGAGCTTCCGATGAGCAGTTCTTC
- | TRBJ2-5 | - | TRBV14 | CASSQDSSDQETQYF | TGTGCCAGCAGCCAAGATTCATCGGACCAAGAGACCCAGTACTTC
many | TRBJ2-7 | TRBD1 | TRBV12-3/TRBV12-4 | CASSFLGQPYEQYF | TGTGCCAGCAGTTTCCTGGGACAGCCCTACGAGCAGTACTTC
- | TRBJ1-4 | - | TRBV7-9 | CASSHDHSAEKLFF | TGTGCCAGCAGCCACGACCATTCGGCGGAAAAACTGTTTTTT
few | TRBJ2-7 | TRBD1 | TRBV27 | CASSHGTGNHEQYF | TGTGCCAGCAGTCACGGGACAGGGAACCACGAGCAGTACTTC
many | TRBJ1-1 | TRBD1 | TRBV12-3/TRBV12-4 | CASSDRDTEAFF | TGTGCCAGCAGCGACAGGGATACTGAAGCTTTCTTT
many | TRBJ1-2 | - | TRBV12-3/TRBV12-4 | CASSLGRYGYTF | TGTGCCAGCAGTTTAGGGCGGTATGGCTACACCTTC
- | TRBJ1-3 | - | TRBV6-1 | CASSGVRSGNTIYF | TGTGCCAGCAGTGGAGTGCGCTCTGGAAACACCATATATTTT
few | TRBJ1-5 | - | TRBV19 | CASSKIRDKEQPQHF | TGTGCCAGTAGTAAGATCCGGGACAAAGAACAGCCCCAGCATTTT
- | TRBJ2-2 | TRBD2 | TRBV7-8 | CASSLDAGGLRALAGELFF | TGTGCCAGCAGCTTAGATGCGGGGGGCCTCCGAGCTTTAGCCGGGGAGCTGTTTTTT
- | TRBJ1-2 | - | TRBV6-1 | CASSEAVRALNYGYTF | TGTGCCAGCAGTGAAGCGGTAAGGGCGTTGAACTATGGCTACACCTTC
few | TRBJ1-1 | - | TRBV6-6 | CASSYSGGSEAFF | TGTGCCAGCAGTTACTCTGGGGGATCTGAAGCTTTCTTT
- | TRBJ2-1 | TRBD1 | TRBV25-1 | CASTSTGLYNEQFF | TGTGCCAGCACGTCGACAGGGCTGTACAATGAGCAGTTCTTC
- | TRBJ2-7 | TRBD1 | TRBV12-5 | CASAGYTGGRYEQYF | TGTGCTAGTGCCGGCTACACAGGGGGCAGGTACGAGCAGTACTTC
- | TRBJ2-5 | - | TRBV24-1 | CATSDAPTRQETQYF | TGTGCCACCAGTGATGCCCCGACAAGACAAGAGACCCAGTACTTC
- | TRBJ2-1 | TRBD2 | TRBV7-6 | CASSPAGTSGGVYNEQFF | TGTGCCAGCAGCCCAGCGGGGACTAGCGGGGGGGTATACAATGAGCAGTTCTTC
- | TRBJ2-3 | TRBD1 | TRBV6-6 | CASTLTGGKSSTDTQYF | TGTGCCAGCACCTTGACAGGGGGCAAGAGTAGCACAGATACGCAGTATTTT
- | TRBJ2-3 | - | TRBV27 | CASTWGGATDTQYF | TGTGCCAGCACCTGGGGCGGGGCCACAGATACGCAGTATTTT